Shown below are 14 T cell receptor beta chains from a single sample sequenced in a study of somatic mutations in cytotoxic T cells in rheumatoid arthritis. The protocol was immunoSEQ multiplex PCR, while the TCRdb copy is restricted to in-frame clones and leaves out a portion. The sample includes around 15,000 clones, approximately 80% of them seen just once. Sample: CD8+ T cells sorted from blood. These receptors were collected from an adult with rheumatoid arthritis.

The CDR3 here is CASSLDRDSIYEQYF. CDR3 coding DNA: TGTGCCAGCAGCTTAGACCGGGACAGCATTTACGAGCAGTACTTC. The chain has TRBV7-2 and TRBJ2-7; 7 bases are shared with TRBD1. The CDR3 covers 15 residues. Trimming at V came to 1 base and at J to 4 bases, leaving 7 bases not matched to a gene. In germline, CDR1 is SGHTA, CDR2 FQGNSA.

This chain connects TRBV7-2 to TRBJ2-7; no clear D. The CDR3 totals 11 residues. V was pared by 1 base and J by 13 bases, with 11 bases between. Germline V CDR1 and CDR2: SGHTA, FQGNSA. CDR3: CASSLGGDTYF. CDR3 in DNA: TGTGCCAGCAGCTTAGGTGGAGACACCTACTTC.

The chain combines TRBV29-1 with TRBJ1-2, with D unclear. From germline, CDR1 is SQVTM and CDR2 ANQGSEA. CDR3 length: 12 residues. The V and J ends lost 1 base and 3 bases respectively, with 6 bases between them. The CDR3 coding sequence is TGCAGCGTTGAAGCAGGAGACTATGGCTACACCTTC. Translation gives CSVEAGDYGYTF.

The rearrangement links TRBV25-1 to TRBJ2-7; TRBD1 agrees at 9 bases. V shed 3 bases, J shed 4 bases, and the junction held 7 bases outside the gene matches. CDR3 length equals 15 residues. The germline V gene encodes CDR1 MGHDK and CDR2 SYGVNS. CDR3 in amino acids: CASSEVGDRVYEQYF. The CDR3 coding sequence is TGTGCCAGCAGTGAGGTCGGGGACAGGGTGTACGAGCAGTACTTC.

This clone was picked up a small number of times. The chain has TRBV27 and TRBJ1-4; 9 bases match TRBD1. The J segment lost 0 bases and the V segment lost 5 bases, leaving 4 bases of the junction unmatched. The CDR3 extends over 16 amino acids. The germline CDR1 and CDR2 sequences are MNHEY and SMNVEV (reference sequence). The CDR3 sequence: CASSPDRGTTNEKLFF. The CDR3 DNA reads TGTGCCAGCAGTCCGGACAGGGGCACAACTAATGAAAAACTGTTTTTT.

The chain combines TRBV6-5 with TRBJ1-2; 7 bases are a match to TRBD1. In germline, CDR1 is MNHEY, CDR2 SVGAGI. The CDR3 sequence is 15 residues long. Losses at the gene ends were 5 bases for V and 2 bases for J; bases not matched to a gene: 8. The CDR3 region is CASSPKTGRNYGYTF. Written as DNA, the CDR3 is TGTGCCAGCAGTCCCAAGACAGGGAGGAACTATGGCTACACCTTC.

The chain carries TRBV7-9 and TRBJ2-5; D perhaps matches TRBD2 (6 bases). The germline gives CDR1 SEHNR, CDR2 FQNEAQ (reference sequence). V was trimmed by 5 bases and J by 2 bases, leaving 12 bases between them. The CDR3 is made up of 14 amino acids. This chain's CDR3 is CASSRRDWQETQYF. In DNA, the CDR3 is TGTGCCAGCAGCCGCCGGGACTGGCAAGAGACCCAGTACTTC. Variable domain in full (rest from reference TRBV7-9 and TRBJ2-5): DTGVSQNPRHKITKRGQNVTFRCDPISEHNRLYWYRQTLGQGPEFLTYFQNEAQLEKSRLLSDRFSAERPKGSFSTLEIQRTEQGDSAMYLCASSRRDWQETQYFGPGTRLLVL.

J is TRBJ2-1 and V is TRBV11-2; TRBD2 agrees at 14 bases. CDR1 is SGHAT and CDR2 is FQNNGV in the germline V gene. J was trimmed by 9 bases and V by 3 bases; bases with no gene match: 7. The CDR3 has 16 residues. The CDR3 is CASSFVGTSGSSEQFF. DNA for the CDR3: TGTGCCAGCAGCTTTGTGGGGACTAGCGGGAGTAGTGAGCAGTTCTTC.

This chain uses TRBV30 with TRBJ2-3, with 11 bases fitting TRBD2. The CDR3 totals 15 residues. Germline loops: CDR1 GTSNPN, CDR2 SVGIG (reference sequence). Trimming cost V 4 bases and J 2 bases; bases outside gene matches: 5. The CDR3 is CAWTSGRTNTDTQYF. CDR3 in DNA: TGTGCCTGGACTAGCGGGAGGACTAACACAGATACGCAGTATTTT.

The V gene is TRBV28, the J gene TRBJ2-7; TRBD2 matches 10 bases. V lost 3 bases, J lost 7 bases, and 3 bases stayed unmatched. Germline values: CDR1 MDHEN, CDR2 SYDVKM. The CDR3 contains 13 residues. The CDR3 loop is CASSFSLAGEQYF. Here the CDR3 DNA reads TGTGCCAGCAGTTTTTCACTAGCGGGGGAGCAGTACTTC. Using reference TRBV28 and TRBJ2-7 for the parts outside the CDR3, the full variable domain is DVKVTQSSRYLVKRTGEKVFLECVQDMDHENMFWYRQDPGLGLRLIYFSYDVKMKEKGDIPEGYSVSREKKERFSLILESASTNQTSMYLCASSFSLAGEQYFGPGTRLTVT.

V and J are TRBV13 and TRBJ2-3, with TRBD2 as a possible D gene (6 bases). The CDR3 extends over 15 amino acids. CDR1 and CDR2 (germline): PRHDT, FYEKMQ (reference sequence). The V end lost 1 base, the J end lost 1 base, and 9 bases lay between the germline ends. The CDR3 DNA reads as TGTGCCAGCAGCTTAGTATCTAGCGGCACAGATACGCAGTATTTT. It encodes CASSLVSSGTDTQYF.

This chain uses TRBV5-6 with TRBJ2-1; D is perhaps TRBD2 (6 bases). The germline V and J ends were trimmed by 3 bases and 8 bases, with 18 bases remaining between them. Germline V gene lookup returns CDR1 SGHDT and CDR2 YYEEEE. There are 15 residues in the CDR3. CDR3 sequence (DNA): TGTGCCAGCAGCTCCGCCGGGACTGGCTTATATGAGCAGTTCTTC. Protein sequence: CASSSAGTGLYEQFF. The full variable domain, completed using reference TRBV5-6 and TRBJ2-1, is DAGVTQSPTHLIKTRGQQVTLRCSPKSGHDTVSWYQQALGQGPQFIFQYYEEEERQRGNFPDRFSGHQFPNYSSELNVNALLLGDSALYLCASSSAGTGLYEQFFGPGTRLTVL.

The chain couples TRBV5-4 to TRBJ1-1, with 7 bases aligning to TRBD1. The CDR3 totals 14 residues. The J segment lost 4 bases and the V segment lost 4 bases, leaving 7 bases of the junction unmatched. The germline V gene has CDR1 SGHNT and CDR2 YYREEE (reference sequence). The CDR3 loop is CASSPPTGTTEAFF. DNA for the CDR3: TGTGCCAGCAGCCCGCCGACAGGGACCACTGAAGCTTTCTTT.

This clone was detected only a few times. This sequence joins TRBV29-1 and TRBJ1-2; TRBD1 is a possible D gene (5 bases). Germline CDR1 is SQVTM and CDR2 is ANQGSEA. The CDR3 runs 14 residues. Trimming pared 1 base from V and 3 bases from J, leaving 12 bases between. The CDR3 nucleotides read TGCAGCGTTGAAGGACAGTTAGAATACTATGGCTACACCTTC. Translated, it gives CSVEGQLEYYGYTF. Full variable domain (rest looked up from reference TRBV29-1 and TRBJ1-2): SAVISQKPSRDICQRGTSLTIQCQVDSQVTMMFWYRQQPGQSLTLIATANQGSEATYESGFVIDKFPISRPNLTFSTLTVSNMSPEDSSIYLCSVEGQLEYYGYTFGSGTRLTVV.